Presented here are 32 T cell receptor beta chains from one specimen sequenced in a study of T cells expressing NK-cell markers. TCRdb re-analyzed the 5' RACE reads; it lists each CDR3 protein once, without DNA. The sample's table shows about 170,000 distinct CDR3 sequences. What was sequenced was blood T cells: a sorted CD56 or NKG2C T cell subset, CD4+ or CD8+ T cells, or bulk PBMC T cells (not recorded which). The receptors stem from a man aged 18-69 years in good health.

The V gene is TRBV2, the J gene TRBJ2-1; the TRBD2 assignment by TCRdb is unverifiable without DNA. This CDR3 comprises 13 residues. Germline assignment: CDR1 SNHLY and CDR2 FYNNEI. CDR3: CASSETLAGVQFF.

The chain joins TRBV28 to TRBJ2-5; TCRdb reports TRBD1, a call that lacks DNA to check it against. This CDR3 is 14 amino acids long. The germline V gene has CDR1 MDHEN and CDR2 SYDVKM. The CDR3 loop is CASTPRGAEETQYF.

V and J are TRBV7-8 and TRBJ2-7; the D call of TRBD1 rests on TCRdb alone, since no DNA is present to check it. CDR1 and CDR2 from the germline V gene are SGHVS and FQNEAQ. This CDR3 region has 15 residues. The CDR3 sequence: CASSLRDPESYEQYF.

This chain connects TRBV3-1 to TRBJ2-1; TCRdb indicates TRBD2, and absent DNA this call remains unverified. The length of the CDR3 is 14 residues. CDR1 is LGHDT, CDR2 YNNKEL, per germline (reference sequence). This CDR3 reads CASSHAGGLNEQFF.

The chain couples TRBV28 to TRBJ1-2; TCRdb's D call of TRBD1 is untestable without DNA. The germline V gene has CDR1 MDHEN and CDR2 SYDVKM. The CDR3 is 14 amino acids. The CDR3 is CASRNQMDRYGYTF.

J is TRBJ1-4 and V is TRBV9; the TRBD1 assignment by TCRdb is unverifiable without DNA. The CDR3 runs 14 residues. Germline assignment: CDR1 SGDLS and CDR2 YYNGEE. CDR3 residues: CASSPNRGGEKLFF.

J is TRBJ2-7 and V is TRBV12-2. TRBV12-2 is noted as a pseudogene. This CDR3 has 14 residues. The CDR3 sequence: CASRVLYSAYEQYF.

This chain joins TRBV6-5 and TRBJ1-3; TCRdb's D call, TRBD1, is unchecked because there is no DNA. From germline, CDR1 is MNHEY and CDR2 SVGAGI. The CDR3 totals 15 residues. The CDR3 loop reads CASSNQGSSGNTIYF.

The CDR3 loop is CASSIRTSGVPSSTNEQFF. V and J are TRBV6-4 and TRBJ2-1; TCRdb calls TRBD2, which cannot be checked without DNA. Germline CDR1 MRHNA, CDR2 SNTAGT. The CDR3 totals 19 residues.

The chain employs TRBV2 and TRBJ1-4. Germline V gene data show CDR1 as SNHLY and CDR2 as FYNNEI. The CDR3 consists of 15 residues. The CDR3 loop reads CASSEQDISFEKLFF.

This chain joins TRBV7-9 and TRBJ1-1; TCRdb outputs TRBD1, but without DNA this stays unchecked. CDR1 is SEHNR, CDR2 FQNEAQ, per germline (reference sequence). This CDR3 is 13 amino acids long. The CDR3 region is CASSTGGLLEAFF.

V gene TRBV11-3 combines with J gene TRBJ2-1; TCRdb returns TRBD2, unconfirmable since there is no DNA. CDR3 length: 15 residues. Looked up from germline, CDR1 is SGHNT and CDR2 is YENEEA. CDR3 sequence: CASSWGLAAYNEQFF.

J is TRBJ2-3 and V is TRBV11-2; TCRdb indicates TRBD2, and absent DNA this call remains unverified. The germline CDR1 and CDR2 sequences are SGHAT and FQNNGV. This CDR3 is built from 20 residues. The CDR3 protein is CASSLVLRGGGTRGTDTQYF.

CDR3 protein: CASTIARGRVLYEQYF. This chain joins TRBV7-9 and TRBJ2-7; TCRdb outputs TRBD1, but without DNA this stays unchecked. Germline V lookup: CDR1 SEHNR, CDR2 FQNEAQ (reference sequence). This CDR3 spans 16 amino acids.

The chain is built from TRBV5-1 and TRBJ2-3; TCRdb's D call of TRBD2 is untestable without DNA. Germline CDR1 and CDR2: SGHRS and YFSETQ. The CDR3 has 14 amino acids. CDR3 sequence: CASTLGAGTDTQYF.

The chain is built from TRBV4-2 and TRBJ2-2; the TCRdb D gene call, TRBD2, has no DNA to confirm it. The length of the CDR3 is 17 residues. Germline loops: CDR1 LGHNA, CDR2 YNFKEQ. Here the CDR3 reads CASSPLAGGLNTGELFF.

The V gene is TRBV2, the J gene TRBJ2-1; as DNA is missing, the TRBD2 call by TCRdb cannot be tested. CDR1 and CDR2 (germline): SNHLY, FYNNEI. The CDR3 covers 12 residues. CDR3 amino acids: CASKEGYNEQFF.

This chain connects TRBV28 to TRBJ2-1; TCRdb designates TRBD1, a call that cannot be tested without DNA. The length of the CDR3 is 15 residues. Germline CDR1 is MDHEN and CDR2 is SYDVKM. The CDR3 sequence: CASSQRRDSFNEQFF.

CDR3: CASSLSGGAPSQETQYF. J is TRBJ2-5 and V is TRBV9; TCRdb indicates TRBD2, and absent DNA this call remains unverified. The CDR3 consists of 17 residues. CDR1 and CDR2 from the germline V gene are SGDLS and YYNGEE.

The chain links TRBV5-1 to TRBJ2-7; the D gene TCRdb calls, TRBD1, cannot be checked with no DNA. This CDR3 contains 12 residues. Per germline, CDR1 SGHRS and CDR2 YFSETQ. The CDR3 sequence: CASSPRGNEQYF.

The rearrangement joins TRBV19 to TRBJ1-2; TCRdb's assignment of TRBD1 cannot be checked, as there is no DNA. Germline CDR1 and CDR2: LNHDA and SQIVND (reference sequence). The CDR3 is 14 amino acids. The CDR3 is CASSIGEGTYGYTF.

V gene TRBV20-1 combines with J gene TRBJ2-1. The CDR3 runs 16 residues. Germline assignment: CDR1 DFQATT and CDR2 SNEGSKA (reference sequence). This CDR3 reads CSARDLVAGYFNQQFF.

The chain uses TRBV7-9 and TRBJ2-3; the TCRdb call, TRBD1, lacks DNA for checking. Germline CDR1 reads SEHNR; CDR2 reads FQNEAQ (reference sequence). The CDR3 consists of 13 residues. The CDR3 is CATSKGWTDTQYF.

The J gene is TRBJ1-1, the V gene TRBV7-9. The CDR3 totals 13 residues. Looked up from germline, CDR1 is SEHNR and CDR2 is FQNEAQ (reference sequence). The CDR3 sequence is CASSSLLETEAFF.

The V call is TRBV6-2 or TRBV6-3, the J call TRBJ2-7; TCRdb's assignment of TRBD2 cannot be checked, as there is no DNA. CDR3 length equals 16 residues. The germline CDR1 and CDR2 sequences are MNHEY and SVGEGT. CDR3 loop: CASSYSDSGGSYEQYF.

This rearrangement joins TRBV20-1 to TRBJ2-7; the TCRdb D gene call, TRBD2, has no DNA to confirm it. The CDR3 covers 15 residues. The germline CDR1 and CDR2 sequences are DFQATT and SNEGSKA (reference sequence). The CDR3: CSARTSGGPPYEQYF.

The CDR3 loop is CASSAGTDHSPLHF. The V call is TRBV13, the J call TRBJ1-6; with no DNA, the TCRdb D assignment of TRBD1 cannot be verified. Per the germline V gene, CDR1 is PRHDT and CDR2 is FYEKMQ (reference sequence). This CDR3 comprises 14 residues.

The V and J genes are TRBV5-1 and TRBJ2-7; no DNA is available, so the TRBD2 call from TCRdb remains unchecked. Germline CDR1 is SGHRS and CDR2 is YFSETQ. The CDR3 totals 16 residues. The CDR3 here is CASSLDLSPEGYEQYF.

The V call is TRBV6-5, the J call TRBJ2-7; TCRdb's D call, TRBD1, is unchecked because there is no DNA. CDR1 is MNHEY, CDR2 SVGAGI, per germline. The length of the CDR3 is 15 residues. The CDR3 region is CASSYSRDRDYEQYF.

The rearrangement joins TRBV27 to TRBJ2-5; TCRdb designates TRBD1, a call that cannot be tested without DNA. This CDR3 is built from 16 residues. Per germline, CDR1 MNHEY and CDR2 SMNVEV (reference sequence). The CDR3 region is CASSDGTGVFQETQYF.

The chain links TRBV5-4 to TRBJ2-1; TCRdb selects TRBD2, and the lack of DNA leaves this call unchecked. Germline V gives CDR1 SGHNT, CDR2 YYREEE (reference sequence). CDR3 length: 15 amino acids. This CDR3 reads CASSLSAGGLYEQFF.

The genes are TRBV9 and TRBJ2-3; TCRdb selects TRBD2, and the lack of DNA leaves this call unchecked. The CDR3 runs to 17 residues. CDR1 is SGDLS and CDR2 is YYNGEE in the germline V gene. The CDR3 reads CASSSWGSGGAPDTQYF. Full variable domain (outside the CDR3, taken from reference TRBV9 and TRBJ2-3): DSGVTQTPKHLITATGQRVTLRCSPRSGDLSVYWYQQSLDQGLQFLIQYYNGEERAKGNILERFSAQQFPDLHSELNLSSLELGDSALYFCASSSWGSGGAPDTQYFGPGTRLTVL.